One sample yielded the 14 T cell receptor beta chains listed below, sequenced in a study of T cell repertoires in cytomegalovirus infection (dated by TCRdb to about 2019). The instrument given in TCRdb is Illumina HiSeq 1500. Through fastp at Q25 and MiXCR, TCRdb rebuilt clones from the public reads, retaining in-frame beta chains. Identical CDR3 protein sequences are pooled into one entry, listed with their most common genes and DNA. The sample profile shows about 400,000 distinct CDR3 sequences; 15% to 20% of them were found once. 7.5% to 9% of the sample is held by the ten biggest clonotypes. What was sequenced was PBMCs. Receptors originate from a human donor in good health (CMV status not recorded). Some clones in this sample may be carry-over from other donors' samples.

This sequence joins TRBV15 and TRBJ2-7; TRBD1 agrees at 9 bases. The CDR3 has 16 amino acids. Losses at the gene ends were 0 bases for V and 4 bases for J; bases not matched to a gene: 7. Germline V gene data show CDR1 as LNHNV and CDR2 as YYDKDF (reference sequence). The CDR3 DNA is TGTGCCACCAGCAGAGATCTCGGACAGGGGTGGTACGAGCAGTACTTC. It is translated as CATSRDLGQGWYEQYF.

This CDR3 is CASSIEYSESNQPQHF. For the CDR3, the DNA is TGTGCCAGTAGTATAGAGTATTCAGAGAGCAATCAGCCCCAGCATTTT. The rearrangement links TRBV19 to TRBJ1-5, with no clear D. CDR3 size: 16 residues. The V end lost 0 bases, the J end lost 1 base, and 10 bases lay between the germline ends. CDR1 is LNHDA and CDR2 is SQIVND in the germline V gene (reference sequence).

The sample holds a few counts of this clonotype. The chain links TRBV5-1 to TRBJ2-1; 9 nucleotides agree with TRBD2. The J segment lost 8 bases and the V segment lost 6 bases, leaving 18 bases of the junction unmatched. Germline V CDR1 and CDR2: SGHRS, YFSETQ. The CDR3 is made up of 17 amino acids. The DNA of the CDR3 is TGCGCCAGCACTTTTGGCGGTTCTAGCGGGAACATCGATGAGCAGTTCTTC. It specifies CASTFGGSSGNIDEQFF. Variable domain in full (rest from reference TRBV5-1 and TRBJ2-1): KAGVTQTPRYLIKTRGQQVTLSCSPISGHRSVSWYQQTPGQGLQFLFEYFSETQRNKGNFPGRFSGRQFSNSRSEMNVSTLELGDSALYLCASTFGGSSGNIDEQFFGPGTRLTVL.

In this sample, this clonotype turned up many times. The rearrangement uses TRBV7-2 and TRBJ2-2; D could derive from TRBD1 or TRBD2 (5 bases each). V gave up 2 bases and J gave up 6 bases, with 13 bases separating them. The CDR3 runs 15 residues. Germline CDR1 SGHTA, CDR2 FQGNSA. The CDR3 spells CASSLSGPGAGELFF. The CDR3 DNA reads TGTGCCAGCAGCTTATCGGGGCCTGGGGCCGGGGAGCTGTTTTTT.

The table lists this clonotype with many counts. V is TRBV7-6 and J is TRBJ1-5; tentatively, D is TRBD1 (5 bases). The V gene's germline CDR1 is SGHVS and CDR2 FNYEAQ. The CDR3 totals 17 residues. Trimming left V 1 base short and J 4 bases short, with 17 bases between. DNA for the CDR3: TGTGCCAGCAGCTTAGGGGACGACGGGCAATTGAATCAGCCCCAGCATTTT. Translated, it gives CASSLGDDGQLNQPQHF. The full variable domain, its missing parts supplied by reference TRBV7-6 and TRBJ1-5, is GAGVSQSPRYKVTKRGQDVALRCDPISGHVSLYWYRQALGQGPEFLTYFNYEAQQDKSGLPNDRFSAERPEGSISTLTIQRTEQRDSAMYRCASSLGDDGQLNQPQHFGDGTRLSIL.

This chain connects TRBV2 to TRBJ2-7, with a weak D call TRBD1 (6 bases). V was pared by 11 bases and J by 2 bases, with 19 bases between. Germline V gene lookup returns CDR1 SNHLY and CDR2 FYNNEI. The CDR3 totals 14 residues. For the CDR3, the DNA is TGTGCCGGCAAGCCCGGGTCAGGGGCCTACGAGCAGTACTTC. It yields the protein CAGKPGSGAYEQYF.

There are a few counts of this clonotype. The V call is TRBV20-1, the J call TRBJ1-5; 9 nucleotides agree with TRBD1. Trimming removed 6 bases from V and 7 bases from J; junction bases left unmatched: 13. CDR1 is DFQATT and CDR2 is SNEGSKA in the germline V gene (reference sequence). CDR3 length: 15 residues. CDR3 loop: CSAPKTGGAVQPQHF. The CDR3 nucleotides are TGCAGTGCACCCAAAACAGGGGGCGCGGTGCAGCCCCAGCATTTT.

The CDR3 loop reads CASRADSQNQPQHF. The CDR3 coding sequence is TGTGCCAGCAGAGCTGACAGCCAGAATCAGCCCCAGCATTTT. This chain uses TRBV12-3 or TRBV12-4 with TRBJ1-5; a possible D gene is TRBD1 (5 bases). CDR3 length: 14 amino acids. Trimming pared 6 bases from V and 4 bases from J, leaving 13 bases between.

This clonotype has ten or more counts. The rearrangement links TRBV7-8 to TRBJ2-1, with D possibly being TRBD2 (5 bases). From germline, CDR1 is SGHVS and CDR2 FQNEAQ. This CDR3 region has 15 residues. The V end lost 3 bases, the J end lost 0 bases, and 9 bases lay between the germline ends. In DNA, the CDR3 is TGTGCCAGCAGCTTGACTACTAGCTCCTACAATGAGCAGTTCTTC. The encoded protein is CASSLTTSSYNEQFF.

This chain joins TRBV7-9 and TRBJ2-3; D ambiguous. The V gene's germline CDR1 is SEHNR and CDR2 FQNEAQ (reference sequence). The CDR3 is made up of 15 amino acids. The V end was cut by 2 bases, the J end by 3 bases, with 12 bases between. The CDR3 DNA reads as TGTGCCAGCAGCTTAAAAAGGGTTGGTACAGATACGCAGTATTTT. This codes for CASSLKRVGTDTQYF.

This clonotype was counted only a few times. The J gene is TRBJ1-5, the V gene TRBV2, with 7 positions matching TRBD1. The V and J ends lost 3 bases and 7 bases, in that order; junction bases with no gene match: 12. CDR1 and CDR2 (germline): SNHLY, FYNNEI. There are 16 residues in the CDR3. The CDR3 loop is CASSEGSNTGVQPQHF. CDR3 sequence (DNA): TGTGCCAGCAGTGAGGGATCCAATACAGGGGTCCAGCCCCAGCATTTT.

This clonotype was counted only a few times. The chain combines TRBV15 with TRBJ1-6; unclear D gene. The CDR3 has 12 residues. V was clipped by 8 bases and J by 14 bases, with 16 bases between them. CDR1 is LNHNV and CDR2 is YYDKDF in the germline V gene (reference sequence). CDR3 nucleotide sequence: TGTGCCACCTCTCGGAACGGGGTATCCCTCCACTTT. Its translation: CATSRNGVSLHF.

V is TRBV6-2 or TRBV6-3 and J is TRBJ2-1; 8 nucleotides match TRBD2. Germline-derived CDR1 and CDR2 are MNHEY and SVGEGT. Losses at the gene ends were 5 bases for V and 0 bases for J; bases not matched to a gene: 24. The CDR3 runs to 22 residues. CDR3 DNA: TGTGCCAGCAGTCGCGCCATCGTGAGCGGGGGAAACCGGGGAAGCTCCTACAATGAGCAGTTCTTC. It encodes CASSRAIVSGGNRGSSYNEQFF.

In its sample, this clonotype was seen many times. This chain links TRBV12-3 or TRBV12-4 with TRBJ1-4; D remains unclear. The CDR3 extends over 15 amino acids. The V end was cut by 5 bases, the J end by 3 bases, with 13 bases between. The CDR3 DNA sequence: TGTGCCAGCAGTGTCAGCGGGTTCGCTAATGAAAAACTGTTTTTT. It translates to CASSVSGFANEKLFF.